A selection of T cell receptor beta chains follows, all from one sample in a study of cytomegalovirus exposure and HLA in healthy donors. Data came from immunoSEQ multiplex PCR; TCRdb stores just in-frame clones and leaves some out. Of 200,000 to 250,000 clones listed, roughly 87% are singletons. Sequenced sample: PBMCs. The receptor source for this set is a woman in her 40s in good health and CMV-seropositive. Both conserved end residues are part of each CDR3. D genes are given only for firm matches. A row's size may be missing; if present it is once, few, many or a size class.

v_gene	abundance	j_gene	d_gene	CDR3nt	CDR3aa
TRBV6-5	-	TRBJ1-2	TRBD1	TGTGCCAGCAGTTATAAGGACAGGGTGGCGACCTTC	CASSYKDRVATF
TRBV15	-	TRBJ1-2	-	TGTGCCACCAGCACCCGAACAAAGGAGGGCTACACCTTC	CATSTRTKEGYTF
TRBV6-5	-	TRBJ2-3	-	TGTGCCAGCCAATTGGGAGGAGCGCAAGATACGCAGTATTTT	CASQLGGAQDTQYF
TRBV10-1	-	TRBJ1-1	TRBD1	TGCGCCAGCAGCCCCGGGACAGGGGCGAACACTGAAGCTTTCTTT	CASSPGTGANTEAFF
TRBV19	-	TRBJ2-7	TRBD1	TGTGCCAGTAGTATGGACAGGGCCTACGAGCAGTACTTC	CASSMDRAYEQYF
TRBV29-1	-	TRBJ1-1	TRBD1	TGCAGCGTAAAGACAGGGGGCGGGAACACTGAAGCTTTCTTT	CSVKTGGGNTEAFF
TRBV18	-	TRBJ2-7	TRBD1	TGTGCCAGCTCACCTGGGACAGCCTACGAGCAGTACTTC	CASSPGTAYEQYF
TRBV6-5	-	TRBJ2-3	-	TGTGCCAGCAGTTACTCTGGACTGACAGATACGCAGTATTTT	CASSYSGLTDTQYF
TRBV7-9	-	TRBJ1-1	-	TGTGCCAGCAGCCCCGCAGGTTCTCTCTCGAACACTGAAGCTTTCTTT	CASSPAGSLSNTEAFF
TRBV29-1	-	TRBJ1-4	TRBD1	TGCAGCGTGGAGTCTGGACAGGGCAGAGAAAAACTGTTTTTT	CSVESGQGREKLFF
TRBV20-1	-	TRBJ1-4	-	TGCAGTGCTCCCCTAGGAGAAAAACTGTTTTTT	CSAPLGEKLFF
TRBV14	-	TRBJ1-1	-	TGTGCCAGCAGCCAGGGACGGAGGGCGAACACTGAAGCTTTCTTT	CASSQGRRANTEAFF
TRBV2	-	TRBJ1-1	-	TGTGCCAGCAGGGAAGGGGGGCTAGAGGCTTTCTTT	CASREGGLEAFF
TRBV29-1	-	TRBJ1-1	-	TGCAGCGTTGGGTACAGGGCTCACACTGAAGCTTTCTTT	CSVGYRAHTEAFF
TRBV5-1	-	TRBJ2-5	TRBD2	TGCGCCAGCAGCCCCGGACTAGCGGGGGGCCAAGAGACCCAGTACTTC	CASSPGLAGGQETQYF
TRBV28	few	TRBJ1-3	-	TGTGCCAGCAGGGTTTCGGGACATACGTCTGGAAACACCATATATTTT	CASRVSGHTSGNTIYF
TRBV4-2	-	TRBJ1-5	-	TGTGCCAGCAGCCGGTCTCTGACAGACCAGTACAATCAGCCCCAGCATTTT	CASSRSLTDQYNQPQHF
TRBV9	-	TRBJ1-1	-	TGTGCCAGCAGCGCGGATCCCGGGAGAGTGAACACTGAAGCTTTCTTT	CASSADPGRVNTEAFF
TRBV5-1	-	TRBJ2-1	-	TGCGCCAGCAGCTCGGACAGCGAGAGCTCCTACAATGAGCAGTTCTTC	CASSSDSESSYNEQFF
TRBV6-1	once	TRBJ1-2	-	TGTGCCAGCAGCCCAGGAAGGGGTTACTATGGCTACACCTTC	CASSPGRGYYGYTF
TRBV15	once	TRBJ2-1	-	TGTGCCACCAGCCGCAGGAATGAGCAGTTCTTC	CATSRRNEQFF
TRBV10-3	-	TRBJ2-1	TRBD1	TGTGCCATCACCGTTGGACAGGTGGAGCACAATGAGCAGTTCTTC	CAITVGQVEHNEQFF
TRBV19	-	TRBJ1-2	-	TGTGCCAGTAGTATAGATGCCTACAGGGAAGGCTACACCTTC	CASSIDAYREGYTF
TRBV10-3	-	TRBJ1-1	TRBD1	TGTGCCTTTTCGGACAGGGCAACTGAAGCTTTCTTT	CAFSDRATEAFF
TRBV13	-	TRBJ2-1	-	TGTGCCAGCAGCCGACTCTACAATGAGCAGTTCTTC	CASSRLYNEQFF
TRBV5-4	-	TRBJ1-5	TRBD1	TGTGCCAGCAGTAGAGGTGGACAGGGTAGCAATCAGCCCCAGCATTTT	CASSRGGQGSNQPQHF
TRBV25-1	-	TRBJ2-5	TRBD1	TGTGCCAGCAGTGAATTTACAGGGGCCAGGGAGACCCAGTACTTC	CASSEFTGARETQYF
TRBV2	few	TRBJ1-5	TRBD1	TGTGCCAGCAGCGCCACAGGGGGCAATCAGCCCCAGCATTTT	CASSATGGNQPQHF
TRBV4-3	-	TRBJ2-5	TRBD2	TGCGCCAGCAGCCTCGGGGGAGATAGCGGGGGCGCCCAAGAGACCCAGTACTTC	CASSLGGDSGGAQETQYF
TRBV30	once	TRBJ2-2	TRBD2	TGTGCCTGGAGTAGGCTAGCGGGAGCTTTCGGGGAGCTGTTTTTT	CAWSRLAGAFGELFF
TRBV7-9	-	TRBJ2-1	TRBD2	TGTGCCAGCAGCGGAGAAACTAGCGGGAGATACAATGAGCAGTTCTTC	CASSGETSGRYNEQFF
TRBV18	-	TRBJ2-1	-	TGTGCCAGCTCCCGACTCCCTCGGGATGAGCAGTTCTTC	CASSRLPRDEQFF
TRBV7-2	-	TRBJ1-2	TRBD1	TGTGCCAGCAGTTTTGGACAGGGCAGGTGGGGCTACACCTTC	CASSFGQGRWGYTF
TRBV7-2	-	TRBJ2-3	-	TGTGCCAGCAGCTTAGGGAGGAGCACAGATACGCAGTATTTT	CASSLGRSTDTQYF
TRBV30	once	TRBJ2-6	-	TGTGCCTGGAGTGCACTAACCTCTGGGGCCAACGTCCTGACTTTC	CAWSALTSGANVLTF
TRBV6-5	-	TRBJ2-5	TRBD2	TGTGCCAGCAGTCCCGGGACTAGCGGGGGAAAGACCCAGTACTTC	CASSPGTSGGKTQYF
TRBV7-9	-	TRBJ1-5	TRBD1	TGTGCCAGCAGCCCCGGGACAGTAGGTCAGCCCCAGCATTTT	CASSPGTVGQPQHF